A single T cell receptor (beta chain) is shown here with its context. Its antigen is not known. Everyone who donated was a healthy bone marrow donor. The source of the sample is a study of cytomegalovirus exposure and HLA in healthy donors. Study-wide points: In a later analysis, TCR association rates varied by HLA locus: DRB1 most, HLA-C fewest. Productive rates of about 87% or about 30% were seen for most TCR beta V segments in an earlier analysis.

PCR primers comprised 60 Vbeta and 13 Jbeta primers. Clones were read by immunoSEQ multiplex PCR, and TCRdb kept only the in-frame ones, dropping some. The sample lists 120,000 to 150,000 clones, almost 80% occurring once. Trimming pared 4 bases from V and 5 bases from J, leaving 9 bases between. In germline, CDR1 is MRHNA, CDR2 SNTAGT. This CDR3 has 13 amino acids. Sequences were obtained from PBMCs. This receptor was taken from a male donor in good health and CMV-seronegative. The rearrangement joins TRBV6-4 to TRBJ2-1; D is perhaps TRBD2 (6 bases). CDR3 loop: CASSVREDNEQFF. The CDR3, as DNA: TGTGCCAGCAGTGTGAGGGAGGACAATGAGCAGTTCTTC.